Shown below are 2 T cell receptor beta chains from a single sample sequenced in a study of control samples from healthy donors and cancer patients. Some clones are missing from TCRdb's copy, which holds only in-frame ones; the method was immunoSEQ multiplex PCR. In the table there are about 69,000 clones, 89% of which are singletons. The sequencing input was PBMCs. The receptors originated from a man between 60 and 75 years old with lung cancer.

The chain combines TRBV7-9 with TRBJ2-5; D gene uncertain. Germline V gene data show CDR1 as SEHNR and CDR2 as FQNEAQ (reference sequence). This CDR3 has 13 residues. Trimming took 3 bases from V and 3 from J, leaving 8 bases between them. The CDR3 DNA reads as TGTGCCAGCAGCTTGAGGACCGAAGAGACCCAGTACTTC. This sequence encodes CASSLRTEETQYF.

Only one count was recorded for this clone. In nucleotides, the CDR3 is TGTGCCAGCAGTGGATGGCGGGGTACCACCTACGAGCAGTACTTC. Its protein is CASSGWRGTTYEQYF. The rearrangement links TRBV2 to TRBJ2-7, with a weak D call TRBD2 (6 bases). CDR1 SNHLY and CDR2 FYNNEI come from the germline V gene. The CDR3 extends over 15 amino acids. Trimming cost V 4 bases and J 2 bases, with 15 bases left between them. Combining the CDR3 with reference TRBV2 and TRBJ2-7 gives the whole variable domain EPEVTQTPSHQVTQMGQEVILRCVPISNHLYFYWYRQILGQKVEFLVSFYNNEISEKSEIFDDQFSVERPDGSNFTLKIRSTKLEDSAMYFCASSGWRGTTYEQYFGPGTRLTVT.